The next 14 T cell receptor beta chains were all read from a single sample in a study of spatial heterogeneity in lung cancer. As to time point: blood at routine non-recurrence follow-up after resection. Whole RNA, which was extracted from tumor, nontumor lung tissue or frozen PBMC, was sequenced without any cell sorting. One entry per CDR3 protein results from TCRdb running MiXCR on the 5' RACE reads. Of 95,000 to 130,000 distinct CDR3 sequences in the sample, more than 10% were seen once. Sequenced material: PBMCs, taken at follow-up. These receptors were obtained from a male donor with early-stage non-small cell lung cancer.

Ten or more counts support this clonotype. The chain is built from TRBV19 and TRBJ2-7; D is tentatively TRBD1 or TRBD2 (5 bases each). V shed 5 bases and J shed 3 bases, with 11 bases lying between them. CDR3 length: 13 residues. Germline V gene sequence: CDR1 LNHDA, CDR2 SQIVND (reference sequence). The CDR3 bases are TGTGCCAGTAGTCCCGGGGACCTCTACGAGCAGTACTTC. Its translation: CASSPGDLYEQYF.

This clonotype showed up many times. DNA for the CDR3: TGTGCCAGCAACGAAAAGCACAGGCATGTACCCTATGGCTACACCTTC. Translation: CASNEKHRHVPYGYTF. The rearrangement links TRBV21-1 to TRBJ1-2; TRBD1 is taken as the D call from the table, unchecked against the DNA. TRBV21-1 is given as a pseudogene. CDR3 length equals 16 residues.

A note on this clonotype: The junction and the germline gene differ at one end; a read error may be behind it. The gene calls are TRBV28 and TRBJ2-6; 7 nucleotides agree with TRBD1. The CDR3 length is 12 residues. The V gene's germline CDR1 is MDHEN and CDR2 SYDVKM. CDR3 sequence: CASSRSRDSESF. The CDR3 DNA reads as TGTGCCAGCAGCCGTTCCCGGGACAGTGAAAGTTTC.

This clonotype was counted a few times. This chain joins TRBV4-2 and TRBJ2-7; possible D gene TRBD2, 5 bases. Germline V gene lookup returns CDR1 LGHNA and CDR2 YNFKEQ. V was pared by 0 bases and J by 5 bases, with 14 bases between. This CDR3 spans 15 amino acids. CDR3 in DNA: TGTGCCAGCAGCCAAGATTTAACTAGAAACGACGAGCAGTACTTC. Amino acids: CASSQDLTRNDEQYF.

This clonotype has ten or more counts. The J gene is TRBJ2-7, the V gene TRBV3-1; TRBD1 aligns across 8 bases. V shed 6 bases, J shed 4 bases, and the junction held 14 bases outside the gene matches. CDR3 length equals 16 residues. The germline V gene encodes CDR1 LGHDT and CDR2 YNNKEL (reference sequence). CDR3 amino acids: CASSPERGTGRYEQYF. DNA for the CDR3: TGTGCCAGCAGTCCAGAGAGGGGGACAGGACGGTACGAGCAGTACTTC.

The chain uses TRBV28 and TRBJ2-3; D perhaps matches TRBD1 (6 bases). Germline values: CDR1 MDHEN, CDR2 SYDVKM. This CDR3 has 16 amino acids. V lost 5 bases and J 2 bases, leaving 17 bases between the germline ends. CDR3 coding DNA: TGTGCCAGCAGTCCCTCGGGCAGGGGATTCACAGATACGCAGTATTTT. Amino acids: CASSPSGRGFTDTQYF.

This clonotype occurred many times. This chain joins TRBV4-1 and TRBJ2-3; D unresolved. The germline CDR1 and CDR2 sequences are MGHRA and YSYEKL. CDR3 length: 16 residues. V dropped 0 bases and J dropped 3 bases, with 13 bases sitting between them. The CDR3 protein is CASSQDTFRRTDTQYF. The CDR3 DNA reads TGCGCCAGCAGCCAAGATACGTTCCGCAGGACAGATACGCAGTATTTT.

In its sample, this clonotype was seen many times. This chain uses TRBV7-9 with TRBJ2-1; 9 bases agree with TRBD1. There are 15 residues in the CDR3. Unmatched junction bases numbered 10, after V lost 4 bases and J lost 9 bases. The V gene's germline CDR1 is SEHNR and CDR2 FQNEAQ (reference sequence). The CDR3 bases are TGTGCCAGCAGCTCTCCGGGACAGGGAAGCGGTGAGCAGTTCTTC. Encoded protein: CASSSPGQGSGEQFF.

This clonotype has just a few counts. The J gene is TRBJ2-7, the V gene TRBV11-1; D is perhaps TRBD1 or TRBD2 (5 bases each). The V gene's germline CDR1 is SGHAT and CDR2 FQDESV (reference sequence). The CDR3 has 13 amino acids. The V end lost 5 bases, the J end lost 6 bases, and 14 bases lay between the germline ends. CDR3 protein: CASSPWDRGEQYF. In DNA, the CDR3 is TGTGCCAGCAGCCCATGGGACCGGGGCGAGCAGTACTTC.

This clonotype came up many times. This chain connects TRBV20-1 to TRBJ2-3; TRBD1 aligns across 10 bases. CDR3 length: 13 amino acids. The V gene's germline CDR1 is DFQATT and CDR2 SNEGSKA (reference sequence). The junction had 2 bases not matched to a gene; V was cut back by 3 bases and J by 5 bases. CDR3 residues: CSASGTGEDTQYF. The CDR3 nucleotides are TGCAGTGCTAGCGGGACAGGGGAAGATACGCAGTATTTT.

CDR3 sequence: CASSSRQGFYEQYF. The CDR3 DNA reads as TGTGCCAGCAGCTCGAGACAGGGATTCTACGAGCAGTACTTC. This chain connects TRBV7-8 to TRBJ2-7, with TRBD1 matching over 7 bases. Germline CDR1 reads SGHVS; CDR2 reads FQNEAQ. The CDR3 covers 14 residues. The V and J ends lost 4 bases and 3 bases, in that order; junction bases with no gene match: 6.

V usage is TRBV7-2 and J usage is TRBJ1-6; no clear D. Trimming took off 0 bases at V and 9 bases at J, with 12 bases between the two ends. This CDR3 has 15 residues. Germline CDR1 and CDR2: SGHTA and FQGNSA. CDR3 sequence reads: CASSLAERTSSPLHF. CDR3 DNA: TGTGCCAGCAGCTTAGCTGAGAGGACGTCTTCACCCCTCCACTTT.

This clonotype has at least ten counts. This chain uses TRBV11-2 with TRBJ1-1; D unresolved. The V end was cut by 5 bases, the J end by 2 bases, with 12 bases between. The CDR3 length is 14 residues. CDR1 SGHAT and CDR2 FQNNGV come from the germline V gene. CDR3 sequence (DNA): TGTGCCAGCAGCCAAAATTTCGGTAACACTGAAGCTTTCTTT. It yields the protein CASSQNFGNTEAFF.

This chain connects TRBV9 to TRBJ2-7; 7 nucleotides line up with TRBD1. This CDR3 has 14 residues. V dropped 3 bases and J dropped 1; count of bases not matched to a gene: 4. Germline V CDR1 and CDR2: SGDLS, YYNGEE. This CDR3 reads CASSASTGSYEQYF. As DNA, the CDR3 is TGTGCCAGCAGCGCATCGACAGGGTCCTACGAGCAGTACTTC.